The source of this T cell receptor (beta chain) is a study of T cell changes during pregnancy in multiple sclerosis. From germline, CDR1 is SGHRS and CDR2 YFSETQ. With 0 bases removed from V and 0 bases from J, the gap between germline ends came to 13 bases. The CDR3 runs 18 residues. Sequenced by immunoSEQ multiplex PCR; TCRdb stores in-frame clones only, minus some. The sample shows more than 90,000 clones, around 90% of them seen only once. This clone occurred once. Source: peripheral blood, taken in the third trimester of pregnancy. The genes are TRBV5-1 and TRBJ2-6; D might be TRBD1 (6 bases). The clonotype originates from a female donor with multiple sclerosis, enrolled in a pregnancy study. The CDR3 reads CASSLEVTGYSGANVLTF. The CDR3 bases are TGCGCCAGCAGCTTGGAAGTCACAGGGTACTCTGGGGCCAACGTCCTGACTTTC.